This entry lists 8 T cell receptor beta chains sequenced from one sample in a study of CD8 T cells in Susac syndrome. When the RNA was reverse transcribed, random hexamers were used with an input of roughly 0.5 to 1 ug. TCRdb redid the calling of the immunoSEQ multiplex PCR reads with MiXCR, one entry per CDR3 protein. The sample lists 69,000 or so distinct CDR3 sequences, approximately 94% occurring once. Sequenced: CD8+ T cells from PBMCs. All receptors derive from a human donor with multiple sclerosis.

The rearrangement uses TRBV20-1 and TRBJ2-7; 8 bases agree with TRBD1. The V gene end was trimmed by 2 bases and the J gene end by 0 bases; junction bases not matched to a gene: 9. This CDR3 is built from 16 residues. Germline CDR1 DFQATT, CDR2 SNEGSKA (reference sequence). This CDR3 reads CSARRGGQGFSYEQYF. CDR3 in DNA: TGCAGTGCTAGACGGGGCGGACAGGGATTCTCCTACGAGCAGTACTTC.

V usage is TRBV27 and J usage is TRBJ2-7; D possibly corresponds to TRBD1 (6 bases). Per the germline V gene, CDR1 is MNHEY and CDR2 is SMNVEV (reference sequence). V was pared by 5 bases and J by 0 bases, with 11 bases between. CDR3 length: 14 residues. The CDR3 nucleotides read TGTGCCAGCAGTATCTCAGGGGACTCCTACGAGCAGTACTTC. This codes for CASSISGDSYEQYF.

The rearrangement uses TRBV20-1 and TRBJ2-7, with 9 bases identical to TRBD2. Germline-derived CDR1 and CDR2 are DFQATT and SNEGSKA (reference sequence). V shed 0 bases and J 6 bases; nucleotides not matched to a gene: 6. The CDR3 runs to 14 residues. Here the CDR3 DNA reads TGCAGTGCTAGAGATCTCGCGGGGGGGCTCGAGCAGTACTTC. Translating gives CSARDLAGGLEQYF.

The chain has TRBV27 and TRBJ2-5, with unresolved D. The CDR3 covers 14 residues. Germline V gene data show CDR1 as MNHEY and CDR2 as SMNVEV (reference sequence). The V end was cut by 0 bases, the J end by 5 bases, with 10 bases between. The CDR3 here is CASSLSASTETQYF. In DNA, the CDR3 is TGTGCCAGCAGTTTATCGGCCTCAACGGAGACCCAGTACTTC.

The chain has TRBV27 and TRBJ1-6, with 8 bases that match TRBD1. Looked up from germline, CDR1 is MNHEY and CDR2 is SMNVEV (reference sequence). The V gene end was trimmed by 4 bases and the J gene end by 10 bases; junction bases not matched to a gene: 12. CDR3 length equals 16 residues. CDR3 nucleotide sequence: TGTGCCAGCAGTTATTCCCTCGACAGGGGAAACTCACCCCTCCACTTT. This gives the protein CASSYSLDRGNSPLHF.

This sequence joins TRBV11-2 and TRBJ2-1; D ambiguous. V was pared by 6 bases and J by 7 bases, with 10 bases between. Per the germline V gene, CDR1 is SGHAT and CDR2 is FQNNGV. This CDR3 is built from 12 residues. The CDR3 reads CASRGIVNEQFF. The CDR3 nucleotides are TGTGCCAGCAGGGGGATCGTAAATGAGCAGTTCTTC.

This chain links TRBV7-9 with TRBJ1-2; no definite D call. The V end was cut by 2 bases, the J end by 4 bases, with 14 bases between. This CDR3 is 15 amino acids long. From germline, CDR1 is SEHNR and CDR2 FQNEAQ (reference sequence). The CDR3 sequence: CASSLLPALGYGYTF. CDR3 bases: TGTGCCAGCAGCTTACTCCCCGCTCTCGGCTATGGCTACACCTTC.

The chain joins TRBV20-1 to TRBJ2-2; 11 bases line up with TRBD1. J lost 4 bases, V lost 1 base, and 5 bases had no gene match. In germline, CDR1 is DFQATT, CDR2 SNEGSKA (reference sequence). The CDR3 has 16 amino acids. The CDR3: CSARGWDRGTTGELFF. The CDR3 bases are TGCAGTGCTAGAGGCTGGGACAGGGGGACCACCGGGGAGCTGTTTTTT.